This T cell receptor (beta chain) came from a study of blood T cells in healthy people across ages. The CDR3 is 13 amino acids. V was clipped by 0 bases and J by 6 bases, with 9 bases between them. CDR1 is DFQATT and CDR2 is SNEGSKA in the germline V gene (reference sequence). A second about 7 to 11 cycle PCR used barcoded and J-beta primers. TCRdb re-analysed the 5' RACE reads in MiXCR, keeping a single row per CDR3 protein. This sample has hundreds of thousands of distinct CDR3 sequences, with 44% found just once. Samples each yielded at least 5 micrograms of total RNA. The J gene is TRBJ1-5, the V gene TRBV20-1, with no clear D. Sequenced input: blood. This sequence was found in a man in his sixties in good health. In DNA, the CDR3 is TGCAGTGCTAGAGAGGGATGGGGTCAGCCCCAGCATTTT. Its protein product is CSAREGWGQPQHF.